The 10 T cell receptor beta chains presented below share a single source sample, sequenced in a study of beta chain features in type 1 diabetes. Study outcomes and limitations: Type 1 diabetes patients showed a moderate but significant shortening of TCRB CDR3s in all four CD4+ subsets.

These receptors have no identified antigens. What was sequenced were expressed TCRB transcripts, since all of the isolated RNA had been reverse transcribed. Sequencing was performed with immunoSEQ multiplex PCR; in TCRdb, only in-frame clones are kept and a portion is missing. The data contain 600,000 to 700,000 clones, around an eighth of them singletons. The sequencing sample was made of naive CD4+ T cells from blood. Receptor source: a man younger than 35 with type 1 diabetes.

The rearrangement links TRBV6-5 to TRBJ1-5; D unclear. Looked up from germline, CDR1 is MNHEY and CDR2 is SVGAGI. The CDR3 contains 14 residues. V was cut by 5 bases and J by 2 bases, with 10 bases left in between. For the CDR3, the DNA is TGTGCCAGCAGTCCACTCCAGGGCAATCAGCCCCAGCATTTT. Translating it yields CASSPLQGNQPQHF.

CDR3 nucleotide sequence: TGTGCCAGTAGTAACCGGGACACCTACGAGCAGTACTTC. This gives the protein CASSNRDTYEQYF. The gene calls are TRBV19 and TRBJ2-7; weak D call: TRBD1 (6 bases). Germline V CDR1 and CDR2: LNHDA, SQIVND (reference sequence). The CDR3 covers 13 residues. V lost 4 bases to trimming and J lost 2 bases, with 9 bases between them.

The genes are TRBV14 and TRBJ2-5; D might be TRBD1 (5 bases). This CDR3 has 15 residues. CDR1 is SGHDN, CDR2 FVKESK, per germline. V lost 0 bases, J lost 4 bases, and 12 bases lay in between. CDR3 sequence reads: CASSQEGRVRETQYF. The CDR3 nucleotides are TGTGCCAGCAGCCAAGAGGGCAGGGTCCGAGAGACCCAGTACTTC.

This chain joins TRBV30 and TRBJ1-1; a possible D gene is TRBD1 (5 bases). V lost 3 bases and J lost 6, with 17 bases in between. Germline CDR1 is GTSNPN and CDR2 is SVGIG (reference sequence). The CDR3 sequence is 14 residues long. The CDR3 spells CAWSRVHQVAEAFF. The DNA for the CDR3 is TGTGCCTGGAGCAGGGTACACCAAGTCGCTGAAGCTTTCTTT.

The CDR3 protein is CASSLESGRETQYF. The CDR3, as DNA: TGTGCCAGCAGCTTGGAATCAGGGCGGGAGACCCAGTACTTC. The J gene is TRBJ2-5, the V gene TRBV7-9, with a weak D call TRBD1 (5 bases). CDR1 and CDR2 from the germline V gene are SEHNR and FQNEAQ (reference sequence). V shed 3 bases and J shed 5 bases, with 13 bases lying between them. This CDR3 region has 14 residues.

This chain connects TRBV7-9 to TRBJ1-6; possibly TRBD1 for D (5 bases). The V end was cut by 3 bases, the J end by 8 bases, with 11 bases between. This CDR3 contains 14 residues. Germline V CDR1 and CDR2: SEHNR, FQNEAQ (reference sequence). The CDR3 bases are TGTGCCAGCAGCTTGAGTGGGGGGGATTCACCCCTCCACTTT. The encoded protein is CASSLSGGDSPLHF.

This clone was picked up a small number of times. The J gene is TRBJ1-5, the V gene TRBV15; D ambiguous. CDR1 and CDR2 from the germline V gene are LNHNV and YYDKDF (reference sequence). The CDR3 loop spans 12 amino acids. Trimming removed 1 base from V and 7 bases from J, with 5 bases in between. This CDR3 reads CATSRVLQPQHF. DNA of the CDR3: TGTGCCACCAGCAGAGTACTCCAGCCCCAGCATTTT.

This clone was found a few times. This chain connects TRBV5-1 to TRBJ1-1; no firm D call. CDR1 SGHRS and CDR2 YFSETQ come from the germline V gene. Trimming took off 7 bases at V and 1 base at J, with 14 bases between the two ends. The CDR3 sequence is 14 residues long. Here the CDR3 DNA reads TGCGCCAGCTGGGGAGGGTCCGGGAACACTGAAGCTTTCTTT. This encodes CASWGGSGNTEAFF.

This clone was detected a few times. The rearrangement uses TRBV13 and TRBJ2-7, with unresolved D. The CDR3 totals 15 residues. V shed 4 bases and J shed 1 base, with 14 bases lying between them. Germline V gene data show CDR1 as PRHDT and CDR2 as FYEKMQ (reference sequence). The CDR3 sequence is CASSSGGSSSYEQYF. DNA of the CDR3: TGTGCCAGCAGCTCCGGTGGCAGTTCTTCCTACGAGCAGTACTTC.

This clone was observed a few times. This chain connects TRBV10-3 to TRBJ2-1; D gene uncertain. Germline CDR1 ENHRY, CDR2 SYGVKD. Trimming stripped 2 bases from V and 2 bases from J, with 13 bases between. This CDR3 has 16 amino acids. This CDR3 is CAISEEVATPYNEQFF. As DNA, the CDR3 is TGTGCCATCAGTGAGGAGGTGGCTACCCCCTACAATGAGCAGTTCTTC.